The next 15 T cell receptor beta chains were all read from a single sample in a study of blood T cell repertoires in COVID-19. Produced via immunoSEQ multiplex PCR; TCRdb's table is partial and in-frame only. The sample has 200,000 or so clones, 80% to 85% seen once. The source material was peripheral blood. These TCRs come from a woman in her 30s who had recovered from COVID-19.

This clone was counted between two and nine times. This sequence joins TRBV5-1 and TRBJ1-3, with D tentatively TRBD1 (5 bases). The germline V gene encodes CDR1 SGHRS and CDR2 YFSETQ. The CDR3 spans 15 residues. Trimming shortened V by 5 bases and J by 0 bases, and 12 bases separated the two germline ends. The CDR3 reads CASSPRVDSGNTIYF. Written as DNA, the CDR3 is TGCGCCAGCAGTCCCAGGGTAGACTCTGGAAACACCATATATTTT.

CDR3 in DNA: TGCAGCGTCGTGACAGGGGGCGCGAGTGAAAAACTGTTTTTT. It codes for CSVVTGGASEKLFF. V is TRBV29-1 and J is TRBJ1-4; 10 nucleotides agree with TRBD1. The germline V gene encodes CDR1 SQVTM and CDR2 ANQGSEA. There are 14 residues in the CDR3. V trimming: 6 bases; J trimming: 7 bases; junction bases outside the gene matches: 8. Supplemented by reference TRBV29-1 and TRBJ1-4, the full variable domain reads SAVISQKPSRDICQRGTSLTIQCQVDSQVTMMFWYRQQPGQSLTLIATANQGSEATYESGFVIDKFPISRPNLTFSTLTVSNMSPEDSSIYLCSVVTGGASEKLFFGSGTQLSVL.

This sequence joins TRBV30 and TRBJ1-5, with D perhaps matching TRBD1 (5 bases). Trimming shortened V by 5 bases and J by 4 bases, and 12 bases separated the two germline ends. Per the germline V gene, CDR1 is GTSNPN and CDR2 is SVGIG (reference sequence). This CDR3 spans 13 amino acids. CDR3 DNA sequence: TGTGCCTGGTCCGGGGGGAGGAATCAGCCCCAGCATTTT. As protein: CAWSGGRNQPQHF. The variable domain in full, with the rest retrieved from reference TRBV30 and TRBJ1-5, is SQTIHQWPATLVQPVGSPLSLECTVEGTSNPNLYWYRQAAGRGLQLLFYSVGIGQISSEVPQNLSASRPQDRQFILSSKKLLLSDSGFYLCAWSGGRNQPQHFGDGTRLSIL.

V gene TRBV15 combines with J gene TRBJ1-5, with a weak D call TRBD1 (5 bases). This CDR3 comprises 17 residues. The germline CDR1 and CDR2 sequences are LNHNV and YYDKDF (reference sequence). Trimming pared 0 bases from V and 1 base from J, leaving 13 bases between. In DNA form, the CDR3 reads TGTGCCACCAGCAGAGACCTCAAGACAGCCAGCAATCAGCCCCAGCATTTT. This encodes CATSRDLKTASNQPQHF. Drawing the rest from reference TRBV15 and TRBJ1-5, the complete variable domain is DAMVIQNPRYQVTQFGKPVTLSCSQTLNHNVMYWYQQKSSQAPKLLFHYYDKDFNNEADTPDNFQSRRPNTSFCFLDIRSPGLGDTAMYLCATSRDLKTASNQPQHFGDGTRLSIL.

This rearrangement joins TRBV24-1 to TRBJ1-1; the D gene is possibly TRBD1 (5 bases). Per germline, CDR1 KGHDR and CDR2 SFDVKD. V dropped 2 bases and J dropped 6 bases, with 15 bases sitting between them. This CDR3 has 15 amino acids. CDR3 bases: TGTGCCACCAGTGATTCCCAGGCGGCGGGGGCTGAAGCTTTCTTT. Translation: CATSDSQAAGAEAFF.

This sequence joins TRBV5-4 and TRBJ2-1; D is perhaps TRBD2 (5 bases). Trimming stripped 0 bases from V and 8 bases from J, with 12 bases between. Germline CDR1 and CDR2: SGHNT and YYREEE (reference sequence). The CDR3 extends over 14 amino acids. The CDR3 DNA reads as TGTGCCAGCAGCTTGGGATCCGCCGGGGATGAGCAGTTCTTC. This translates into CASSLGSAGDEQFF.

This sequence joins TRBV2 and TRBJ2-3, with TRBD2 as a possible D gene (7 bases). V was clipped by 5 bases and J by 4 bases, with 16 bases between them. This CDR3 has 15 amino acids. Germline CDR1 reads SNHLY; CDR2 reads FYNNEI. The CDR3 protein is CASSRWGGSADTQYF. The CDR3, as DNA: TGTGCCAGCAGTCGGTGGGGGGGCAGCGCAGATACGCAGTATTTT.

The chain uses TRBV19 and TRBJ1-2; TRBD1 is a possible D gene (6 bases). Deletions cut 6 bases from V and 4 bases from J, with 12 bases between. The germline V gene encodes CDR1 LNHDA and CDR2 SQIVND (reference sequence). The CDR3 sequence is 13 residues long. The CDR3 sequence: CASSVQGSYGYTF. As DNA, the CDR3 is TGTGCCAGTAGCGTGCAGGGGAGCTATGGCTACACCTTC.

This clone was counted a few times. In nucleotides, the CDR3 is TGTGCCAGTAGGTCCGGGTTTAGCACAGATACGCAGTATTTT. Its translation: CASRSGFSTDTQYF. The V call is TRBV19, the J call TRBJ2-3; D not certain. Germline CDR1 reads LNHDA; CDR2 reads SQIVND (reference sequence). V was shortened by 6 bases and J by 0 bases, with 10 bases between the two germline ends. The CDR3 totals 14 residues.

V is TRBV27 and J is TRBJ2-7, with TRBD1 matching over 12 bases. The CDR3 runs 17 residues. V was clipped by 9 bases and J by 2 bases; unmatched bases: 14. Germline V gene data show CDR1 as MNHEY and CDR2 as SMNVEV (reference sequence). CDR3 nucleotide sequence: TGTGCCAGGCACCGGGACAGGGGGCTCCCACGTCCCTACGAGCAGTACTTC. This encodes CARHRDRGLPRPYEQYF.

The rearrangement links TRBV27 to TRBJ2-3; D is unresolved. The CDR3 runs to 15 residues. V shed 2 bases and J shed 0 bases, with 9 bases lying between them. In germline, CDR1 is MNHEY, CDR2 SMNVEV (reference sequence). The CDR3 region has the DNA TGTGCCAGCAGTTTAGAGGAAACTAGCACAGATACGCAGTATTTT. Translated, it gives CASSLEETSTDTQYF.

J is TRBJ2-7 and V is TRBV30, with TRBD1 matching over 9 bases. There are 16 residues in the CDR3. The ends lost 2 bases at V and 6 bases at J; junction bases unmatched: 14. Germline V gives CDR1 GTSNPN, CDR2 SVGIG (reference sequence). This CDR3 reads CAWSLPGTGRGREQYF. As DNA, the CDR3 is TGTGCCTGGAGTCTACCGGGGACAGGGAGAGGGCGCGAGCAGTACTTC.

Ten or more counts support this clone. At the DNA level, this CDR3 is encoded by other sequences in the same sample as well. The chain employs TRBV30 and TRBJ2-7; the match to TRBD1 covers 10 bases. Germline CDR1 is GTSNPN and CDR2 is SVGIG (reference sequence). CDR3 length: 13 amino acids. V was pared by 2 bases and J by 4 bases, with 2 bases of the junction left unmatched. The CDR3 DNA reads TGTGCCTGGAGTCCGGGACAGGGGTACGAGCAGTACTTC. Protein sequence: CAWSPGQGYEQYF.

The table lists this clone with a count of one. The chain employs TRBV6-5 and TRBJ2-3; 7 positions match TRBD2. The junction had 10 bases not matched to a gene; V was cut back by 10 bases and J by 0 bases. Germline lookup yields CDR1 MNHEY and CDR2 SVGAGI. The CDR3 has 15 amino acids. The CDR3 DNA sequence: TGTGCCACGAATCCTAGCGGAGGTAGCACAGATACGCAGTATTTT. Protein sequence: CATNPSGGSTDTQYF.

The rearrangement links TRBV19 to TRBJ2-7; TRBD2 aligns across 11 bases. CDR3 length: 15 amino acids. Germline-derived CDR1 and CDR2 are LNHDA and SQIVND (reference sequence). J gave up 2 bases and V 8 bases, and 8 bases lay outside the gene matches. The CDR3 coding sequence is TGTGCCAGTGGAATGACTAGCGGGGCCGCCTACGAGCAGTACTTC. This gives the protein CASGMTSGAAYEQYF.